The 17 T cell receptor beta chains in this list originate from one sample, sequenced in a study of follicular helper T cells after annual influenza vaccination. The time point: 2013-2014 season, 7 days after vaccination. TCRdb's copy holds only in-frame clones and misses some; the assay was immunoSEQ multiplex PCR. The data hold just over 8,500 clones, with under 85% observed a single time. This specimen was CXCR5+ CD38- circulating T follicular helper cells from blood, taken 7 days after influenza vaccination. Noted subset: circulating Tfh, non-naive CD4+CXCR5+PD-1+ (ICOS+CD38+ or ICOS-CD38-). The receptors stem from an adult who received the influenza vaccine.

The CDR3 nucleotides are TGTGCCAGCAGTTACTCGGCAGGGGCTGAAAAACTGTTTTTT. Translating it yields CASSYSAGAEKLFF. The chain carries TRBV6-5 and TRBJ1-4, with D possibly being TRBD1 (6 bases). The CDR3 has 14 residues. V was pared by 0 bases and J by 7 bases, with 9 bases between. Germline V gene data show CDR1 as MNHEY and CDR2 as SVGAGI.

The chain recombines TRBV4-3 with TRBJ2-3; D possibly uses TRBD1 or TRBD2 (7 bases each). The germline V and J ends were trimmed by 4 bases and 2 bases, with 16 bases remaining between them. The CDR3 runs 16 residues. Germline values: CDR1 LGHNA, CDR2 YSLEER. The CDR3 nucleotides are TGCGCCAGCAGCCCCGTCAGGGGGGGAAACACAGATACGCAGTATTTT. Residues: CASSPVRGGNTDTQYF.

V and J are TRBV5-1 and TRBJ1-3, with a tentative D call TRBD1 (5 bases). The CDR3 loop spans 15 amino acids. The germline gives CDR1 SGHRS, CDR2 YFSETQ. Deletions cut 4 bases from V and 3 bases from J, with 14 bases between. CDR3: CASSAGTSGGNTIYF. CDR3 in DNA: TGCGCCAGCAGCGCGGGGACTTCGGGTGGAAACACCATATATTTT.

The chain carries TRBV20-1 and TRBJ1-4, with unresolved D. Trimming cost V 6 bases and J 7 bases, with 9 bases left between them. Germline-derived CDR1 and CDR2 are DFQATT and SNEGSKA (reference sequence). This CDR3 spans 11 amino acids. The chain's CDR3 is CSADQGEKLFF. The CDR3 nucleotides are TGCAGTGCAGATCAAGGTGAAAAACTGTTTTTT.

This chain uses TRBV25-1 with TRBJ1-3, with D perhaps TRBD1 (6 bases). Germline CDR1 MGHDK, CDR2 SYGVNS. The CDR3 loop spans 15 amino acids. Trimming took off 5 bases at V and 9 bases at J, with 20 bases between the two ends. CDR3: CASSQSTGLVSTIYF. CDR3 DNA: TGTGCCAGCAGTCAATCGACAGGCCTGGTGAGCACCATATATTTT.

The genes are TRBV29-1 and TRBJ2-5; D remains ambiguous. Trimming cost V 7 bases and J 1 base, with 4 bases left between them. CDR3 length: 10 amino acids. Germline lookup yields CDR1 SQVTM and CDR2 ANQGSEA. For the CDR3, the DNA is TGCAGCGCCGGCCAAGAGACCCAGTACTTC. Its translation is CSAGQETQYF.

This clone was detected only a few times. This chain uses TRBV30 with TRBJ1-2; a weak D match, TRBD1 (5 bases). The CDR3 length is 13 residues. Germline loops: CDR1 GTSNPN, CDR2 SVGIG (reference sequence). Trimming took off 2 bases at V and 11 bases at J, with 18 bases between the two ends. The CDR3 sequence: CAWSNTGTTFYTF. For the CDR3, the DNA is TGTGCCTGGAGTAACACCGGGACCACTTTTTACACCTTC.

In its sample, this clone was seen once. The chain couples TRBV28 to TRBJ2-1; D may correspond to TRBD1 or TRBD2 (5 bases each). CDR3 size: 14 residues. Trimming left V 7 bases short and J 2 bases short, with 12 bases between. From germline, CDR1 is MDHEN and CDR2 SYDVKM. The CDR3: CASNARGAYNEQFF. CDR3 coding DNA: TGTGCCAGCAACGCACGGGGCGCCTACAATGAGCAGTTCTTC. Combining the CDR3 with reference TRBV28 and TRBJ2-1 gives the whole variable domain DVKVTQSSRYLVKRTGEKVFLECVQDMDHENMFWYRQDPGLGLRLIYFSYDVKMKEKGDIPEGYSVSREKKERFSLILESASTNQTSMYLCASNARGAYNEQFFGPGTRLTVL.

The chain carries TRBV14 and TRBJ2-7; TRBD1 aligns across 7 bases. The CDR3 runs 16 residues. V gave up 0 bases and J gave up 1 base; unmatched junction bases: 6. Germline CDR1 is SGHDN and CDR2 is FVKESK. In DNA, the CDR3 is TGTGCCAGCAGCCAAGATCTCCCCAGGGGGTCCTACGAGCAGTACTTC. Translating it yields CASSQDLPRGSYEQYF.

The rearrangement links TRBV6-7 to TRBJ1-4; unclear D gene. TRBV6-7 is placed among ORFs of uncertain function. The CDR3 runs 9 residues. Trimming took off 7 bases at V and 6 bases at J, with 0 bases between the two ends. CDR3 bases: TGTGCCAGCAATGAAAAACTGTTTTTT. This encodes CASNEKLFF.

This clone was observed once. Here the CDR3 reads CASSPAGGKETQYF. The CDR3 coding sequence is TGTGCCAGCAGTCCCGCAGGGGGAAAAGAGACCCAGTACTTC. The J gene is TRBJ2-5, the V gene TRBV25-1, with 7 bases identical to TRBD1. CDR3 length: 14 amino acids. V shed 5 bases, J shed 3 bases, and the junction held 6 bases outside the gene matches. Per the germline V gene, CDR1 is MGHDK and CDR2 is SYGVNS.

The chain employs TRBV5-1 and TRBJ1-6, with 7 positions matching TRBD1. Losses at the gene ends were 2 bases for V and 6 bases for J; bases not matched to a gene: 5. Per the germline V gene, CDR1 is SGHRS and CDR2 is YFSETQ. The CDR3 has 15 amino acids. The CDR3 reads CASSFRGGGNSPLHF. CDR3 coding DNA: TGCGCCAGCAGCTTCAGGGGGGGAGGTAATTCACCCCTCCACTTT. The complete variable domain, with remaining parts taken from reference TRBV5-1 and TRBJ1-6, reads KAGVTQTPRYLIKTRGQQVTLSCSPISGHRSVSWYQQTPGQGLQFLFEYFSETQRNKGNFPGRFSGRQFSNSRSEMNVSTLELGDSALYLCASSFRGGGNSPLHFGNGTRLTVT.

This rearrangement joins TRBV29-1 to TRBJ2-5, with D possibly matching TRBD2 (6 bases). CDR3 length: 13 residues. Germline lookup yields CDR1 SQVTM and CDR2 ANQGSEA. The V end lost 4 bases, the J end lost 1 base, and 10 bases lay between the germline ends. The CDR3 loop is CSVGRDVQETQYF. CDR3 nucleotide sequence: TGCAGCGTTGGGCGGGACGTCCAAGAGACCCAGTACTTC.

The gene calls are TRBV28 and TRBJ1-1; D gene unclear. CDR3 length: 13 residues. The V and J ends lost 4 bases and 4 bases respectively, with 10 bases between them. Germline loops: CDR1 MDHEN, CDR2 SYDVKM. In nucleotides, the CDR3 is TGTGCCAGCAGTTCACCCCGATCCACTGAAGCTTTCTTT. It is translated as CASSSPRSTEAFF.

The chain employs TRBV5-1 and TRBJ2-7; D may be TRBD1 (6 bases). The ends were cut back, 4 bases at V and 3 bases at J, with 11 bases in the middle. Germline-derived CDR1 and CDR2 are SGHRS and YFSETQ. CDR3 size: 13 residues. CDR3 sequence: CASSRRDNYEQYF. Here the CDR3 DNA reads TGCGCCAGCAGCCGTCGGGACAACTACGAGCAGTACTTC.

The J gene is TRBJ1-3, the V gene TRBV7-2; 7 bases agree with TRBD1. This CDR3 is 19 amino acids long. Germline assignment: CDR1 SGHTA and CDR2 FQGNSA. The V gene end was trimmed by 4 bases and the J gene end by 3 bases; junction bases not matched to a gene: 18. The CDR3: CASSSLSLRQGPLGNTIYF. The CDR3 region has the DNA TGTGCCAGCAGCTCACTGAGCCTAAGACAGGGACCCCTTGGAAACACCATATATTTT.

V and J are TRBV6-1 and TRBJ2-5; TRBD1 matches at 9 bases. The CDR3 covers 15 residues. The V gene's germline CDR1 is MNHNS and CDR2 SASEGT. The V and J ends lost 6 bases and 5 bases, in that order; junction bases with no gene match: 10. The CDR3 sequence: CASRDRGRVQETQYF. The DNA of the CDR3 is TGTGCCAGCAGGGACAGGGGACGCGTGCAGGAGACCCAGTACTTC.